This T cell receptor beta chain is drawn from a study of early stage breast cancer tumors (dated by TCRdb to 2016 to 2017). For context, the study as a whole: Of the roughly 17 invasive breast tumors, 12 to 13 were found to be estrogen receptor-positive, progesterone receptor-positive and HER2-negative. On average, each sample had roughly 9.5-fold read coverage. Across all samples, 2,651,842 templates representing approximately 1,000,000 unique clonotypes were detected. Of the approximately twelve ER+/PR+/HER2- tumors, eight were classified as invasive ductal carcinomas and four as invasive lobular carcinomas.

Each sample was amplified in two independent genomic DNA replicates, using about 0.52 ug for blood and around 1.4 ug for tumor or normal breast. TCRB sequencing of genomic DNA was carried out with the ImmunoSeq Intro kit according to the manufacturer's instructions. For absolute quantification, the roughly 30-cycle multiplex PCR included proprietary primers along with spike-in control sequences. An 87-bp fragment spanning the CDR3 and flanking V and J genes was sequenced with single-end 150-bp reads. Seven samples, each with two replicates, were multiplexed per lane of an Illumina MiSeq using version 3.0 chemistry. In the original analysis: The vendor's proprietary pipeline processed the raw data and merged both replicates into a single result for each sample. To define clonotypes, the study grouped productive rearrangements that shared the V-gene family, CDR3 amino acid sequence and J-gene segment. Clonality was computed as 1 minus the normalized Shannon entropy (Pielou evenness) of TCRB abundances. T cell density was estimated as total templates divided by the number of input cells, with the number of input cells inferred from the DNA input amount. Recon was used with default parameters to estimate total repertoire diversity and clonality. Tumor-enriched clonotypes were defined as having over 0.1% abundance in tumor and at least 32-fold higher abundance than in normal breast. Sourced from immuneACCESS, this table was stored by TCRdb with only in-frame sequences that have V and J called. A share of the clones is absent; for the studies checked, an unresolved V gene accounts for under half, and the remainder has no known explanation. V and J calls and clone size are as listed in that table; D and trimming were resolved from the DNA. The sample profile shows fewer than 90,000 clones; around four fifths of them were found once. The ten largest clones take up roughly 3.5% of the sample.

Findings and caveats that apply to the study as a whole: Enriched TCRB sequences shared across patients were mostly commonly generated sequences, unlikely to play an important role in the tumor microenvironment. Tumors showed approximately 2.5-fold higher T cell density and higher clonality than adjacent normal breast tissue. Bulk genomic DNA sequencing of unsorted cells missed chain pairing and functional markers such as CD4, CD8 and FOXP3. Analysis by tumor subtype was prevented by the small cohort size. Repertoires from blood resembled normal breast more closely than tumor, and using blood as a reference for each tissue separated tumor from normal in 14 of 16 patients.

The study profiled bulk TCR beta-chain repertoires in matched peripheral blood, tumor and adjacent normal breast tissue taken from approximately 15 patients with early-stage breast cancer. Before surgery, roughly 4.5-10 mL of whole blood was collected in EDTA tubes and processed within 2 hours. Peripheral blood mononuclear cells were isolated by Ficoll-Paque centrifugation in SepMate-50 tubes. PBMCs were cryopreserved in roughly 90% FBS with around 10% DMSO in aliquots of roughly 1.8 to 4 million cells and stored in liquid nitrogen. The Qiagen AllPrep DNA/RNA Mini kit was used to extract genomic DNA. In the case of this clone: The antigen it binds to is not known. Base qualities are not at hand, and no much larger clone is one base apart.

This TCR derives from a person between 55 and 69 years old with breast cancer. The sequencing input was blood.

The nucleotides read TGCGCCAGCAGCTTAGGGACAGGGGGACAGAACACCGGGGAGCTGTTTTTT. Translated, it gives CASSLGTGGQNTGELFF. Recombination joined TRBV5-1 with TRBJ2-2; 11 junctional bases match TRBD1. Germline trimming amounts to 2 bases on V and 1 base on J, with 4 as the count of junction bases outside the gene matches. Taken from cysteine to phenylalanine, the CDR3 has 17 residues. Solely the CDR3 DNA is kept, with 51 bases framed from the first base. In the germline V gene, CDR1 corresponds to SGHRS and CDR2 to YFSETQ.